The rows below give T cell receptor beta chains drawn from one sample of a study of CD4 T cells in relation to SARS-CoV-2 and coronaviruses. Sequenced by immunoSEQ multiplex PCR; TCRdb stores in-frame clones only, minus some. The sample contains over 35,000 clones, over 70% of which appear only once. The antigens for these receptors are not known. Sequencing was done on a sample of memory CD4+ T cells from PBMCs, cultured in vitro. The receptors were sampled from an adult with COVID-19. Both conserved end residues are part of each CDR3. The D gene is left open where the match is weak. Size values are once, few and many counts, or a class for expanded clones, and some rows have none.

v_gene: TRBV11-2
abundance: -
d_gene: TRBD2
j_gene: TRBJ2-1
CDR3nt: TGTGCCAGCAGCTTAGCCCGGACTAGCGAAGGTTATGAGCAGTTCTTC
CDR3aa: CASSLARTSEGYEQFF

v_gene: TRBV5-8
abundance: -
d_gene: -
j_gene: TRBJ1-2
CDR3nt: TGTGCCAGCAGCTTGGACAGGGTTTTCACTGGCTACACCTTC
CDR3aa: CASSLDRVFTGYTF

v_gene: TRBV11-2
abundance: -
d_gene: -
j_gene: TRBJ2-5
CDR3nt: TGTGCCAGCAGCTTAGGCGTCAACCCAGAGACCCAGTACTTC
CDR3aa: CASSLGVNPETQYF

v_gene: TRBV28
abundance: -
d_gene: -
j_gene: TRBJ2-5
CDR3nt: TGTGCCAGCAACAACAGGCCCGAAGAGACCCAGTACTTC
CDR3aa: CASNNRPEETQYF

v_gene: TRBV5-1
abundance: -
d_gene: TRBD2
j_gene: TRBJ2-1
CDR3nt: TGCGCCAGCAGCTTGGTTCTAGCGGGGAATGAGCAGTTCTTC
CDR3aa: CASSLVLAGNEQFF

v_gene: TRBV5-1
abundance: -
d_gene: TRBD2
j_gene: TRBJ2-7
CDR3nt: TGCGCCAGCAGCTCCTCCCTGCGGGGGGACTACGAGCAGTACTTC
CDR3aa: CASSSSLRGDYEQYF

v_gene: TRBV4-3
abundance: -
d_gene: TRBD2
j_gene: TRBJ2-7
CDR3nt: TGCGCCAGCAGCCAACAGGGGACTAGCGGCTACGAGCAGTACTTC
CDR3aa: CASSQQGTSGYEQYF

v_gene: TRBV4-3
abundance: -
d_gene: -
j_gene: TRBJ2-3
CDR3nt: TGCGCCAGCAGCCAATATACGGGATCAGTCGCAGATACGCAGTATTTT
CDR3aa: CASSQYTGSVADTQYF

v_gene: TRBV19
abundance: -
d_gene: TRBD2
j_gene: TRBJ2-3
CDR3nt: TGTGCCAGTAGTAAGCGGGAGGGGATCACAGATACGCAGTATTTT
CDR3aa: CASSKREGITDTQYF

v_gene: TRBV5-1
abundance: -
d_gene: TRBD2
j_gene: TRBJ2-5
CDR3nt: TGCGCCAGCAGCCGGACTAGCGGGAGGGCGGGAGAGACCCAGTACTTC
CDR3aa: CASSRTSGRAGETQYF

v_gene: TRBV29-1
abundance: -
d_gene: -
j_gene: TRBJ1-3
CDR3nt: TGCAGCGCGGGGAGCTCTGGAAACACCATATATTTT
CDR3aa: CSAGSSGNTIYF

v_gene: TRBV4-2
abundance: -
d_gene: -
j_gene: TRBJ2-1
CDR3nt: TGTGCCAGCAGTGAGGGCTGGAATGAGCAGTTCTTC
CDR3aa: CASSEGWNEQFF

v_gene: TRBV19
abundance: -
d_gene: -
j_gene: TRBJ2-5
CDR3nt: -
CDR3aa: CASSISDSFLETQYF

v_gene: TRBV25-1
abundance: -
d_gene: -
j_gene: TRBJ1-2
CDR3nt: TGTGCCAGCTGGGCCGGGACGGCGAATCGCTACACCTTC
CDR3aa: CASWAGTANRYTF

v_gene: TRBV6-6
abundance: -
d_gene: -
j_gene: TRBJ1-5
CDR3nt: TGTGCCAGCAGTTCACAGGGTGGCAATCAGCCCCAGCATTTT
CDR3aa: CASSSQGGNQPQHF

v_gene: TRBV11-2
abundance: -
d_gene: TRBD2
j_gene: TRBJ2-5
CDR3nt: TGTGCCAGCAGCCCCCGACTAGCGGGAGGTTGGGAGACCCAGTACTTC
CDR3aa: CASSPRLAGGWETQYF

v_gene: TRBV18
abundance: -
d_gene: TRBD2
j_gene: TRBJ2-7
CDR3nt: TGTGCCAGCTCACCGGGGGGGAGGGAGGCCTACGAGCAGTACTTC
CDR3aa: CASSPGGREAYEQYF

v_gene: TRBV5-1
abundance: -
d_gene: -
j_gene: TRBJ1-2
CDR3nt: TGCGCCAGCAGCTTGGAGGGGGGGCCACGCTATGGCTACACCTTC
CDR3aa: CASSLEGGPRYGYTF

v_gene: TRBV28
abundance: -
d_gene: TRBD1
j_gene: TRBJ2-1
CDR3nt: TGTGCCAGCACAGGATTAGGACAGGAGGCGTACAATGAGCAGTTCTTC
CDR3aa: CASTGLGQEAYNEQFF

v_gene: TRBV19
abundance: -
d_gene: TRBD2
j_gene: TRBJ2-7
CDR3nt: TGTGCCAGTAGTTTTACTAGCGCGGGTGAGCAGTACTTC
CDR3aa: CASSFTSAGEQYF

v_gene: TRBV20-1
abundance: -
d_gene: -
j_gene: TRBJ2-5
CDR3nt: TGCAGTGCTAGTGAGAACCAAGAGACCCAGTACTTC
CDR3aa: CSASENQETQYF

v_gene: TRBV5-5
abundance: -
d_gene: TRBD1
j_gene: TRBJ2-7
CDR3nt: TGTGCCAGCAGCTGGACAGGGGTGTACGAGCAGTACTTC
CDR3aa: CASSWTGVYEQYF

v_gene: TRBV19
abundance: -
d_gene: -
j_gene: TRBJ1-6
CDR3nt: TGTGCCAGTAGTATTGGACAGTCAAATTCACCCCTCCACTTT
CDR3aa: CASSIGQSNSPLHF

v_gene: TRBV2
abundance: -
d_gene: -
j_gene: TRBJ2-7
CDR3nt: TGTGCCAGCGAGGGGAAAAGCTCCTACGAGCAGTACTTC
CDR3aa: CASEGKSSYEQYF

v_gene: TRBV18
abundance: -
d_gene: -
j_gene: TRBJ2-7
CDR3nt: TGTGCCAGCTCACCCGCACTACTTTACGAGCAGTACTTC
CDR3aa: CASSPALLYEQYF

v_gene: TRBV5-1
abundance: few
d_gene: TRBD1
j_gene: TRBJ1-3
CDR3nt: TGCGCCAGCAGCTCGCAGACAGGGCTGCGGTCTGGAAACACCATATATTTT
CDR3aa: CASSSQTGLRSGNTIYF

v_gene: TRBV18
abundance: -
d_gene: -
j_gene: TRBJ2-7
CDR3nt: TGTGCCAGCTCACCAACGATGGGCGCTTACGAGCAGTACTTC
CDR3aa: CASSPTMGAYEQYF

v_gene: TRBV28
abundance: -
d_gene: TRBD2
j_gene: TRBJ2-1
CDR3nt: TGTGCCAGCAGTCCTCCCCCGGGACTAGCGGGAGGGAATGAGCAGTTCTTC
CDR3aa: CASSPPPGLAGGNEQFF

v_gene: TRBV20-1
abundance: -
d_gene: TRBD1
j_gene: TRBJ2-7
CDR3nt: TGCAGTGCTAGTGACCCATCAGGGGGAATTAACGAGCAGTACTTC
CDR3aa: CSASDPSGGINEQYF

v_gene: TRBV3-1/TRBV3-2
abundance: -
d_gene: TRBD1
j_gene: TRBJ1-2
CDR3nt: TGTGCCAGCAGCCCCAGGACAGGGCAAGGCTACACCTTC
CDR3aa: CASSPRTGQGYTF

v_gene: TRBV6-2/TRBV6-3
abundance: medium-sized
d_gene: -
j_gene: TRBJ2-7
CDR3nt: TGTGCCAGCAGTTACCGTGCCACCTCCTACGAGCAGTACTTC
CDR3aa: CASSYRATSYEQYF